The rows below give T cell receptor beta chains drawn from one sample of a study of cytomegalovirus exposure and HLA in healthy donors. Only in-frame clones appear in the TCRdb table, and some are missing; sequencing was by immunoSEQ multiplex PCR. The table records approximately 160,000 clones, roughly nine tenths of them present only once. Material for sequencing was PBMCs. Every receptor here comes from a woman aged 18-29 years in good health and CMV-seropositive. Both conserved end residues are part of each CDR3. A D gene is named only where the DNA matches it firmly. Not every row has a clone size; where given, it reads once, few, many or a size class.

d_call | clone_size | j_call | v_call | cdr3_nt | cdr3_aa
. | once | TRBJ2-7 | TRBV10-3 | TGTGCCATCAGTGAGTACGGACTACAGAAAACCTACGAGCAGTACTTC | CAISEYGLQKTYEQYF
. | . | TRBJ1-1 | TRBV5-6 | TGTGCCAGCAGCTTGGAGGGAGGTTTGGCTGAAGCTTTCTTT | CASSLEGGLAEAFF
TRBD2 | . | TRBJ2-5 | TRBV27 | TGTGCCAGCAGTTTTTCTAGCGGGATGACACAGACCCAGTACTTC | CASSFSSGMTQTQYF
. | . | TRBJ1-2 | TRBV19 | TGTGCCAGTCGGACTTTTGTCGGCAGTCTCTATGGCTACACCTTC | CASRTFVGSLYGYTF
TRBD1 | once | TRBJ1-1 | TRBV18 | TGTGCCAGCTCACCTAGCACAGGGGTTCGAACTGAAGCTTTCTTT | CASSPSTGVRTEAFF
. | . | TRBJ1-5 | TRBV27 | TGTGCCAGCGGCCCGGGCGGGGCGTTCAATCAGCCCCAGCATTTT | CASGPGGAFNQPQHF
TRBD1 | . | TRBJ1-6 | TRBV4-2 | TGTGCCAGCAGCCGACCCCAACAGGGGAGGAATTCACCCCTCCACTTT | CASSRPQQGRNSPLHF
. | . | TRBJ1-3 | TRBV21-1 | TGTGCCAGCAGCAAGCCTGGTACGGGGAACACCATATATTTT | CASSKPGTGNTIYF
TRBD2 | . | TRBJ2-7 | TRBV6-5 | TGTGCCAGCAGTTCCCTACTAGCGGGAGGGGCCTACGAGCAGTACTTC | CASSSLLAGGAYEQYF
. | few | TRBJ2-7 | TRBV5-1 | TGCGCCAGCAGCTCCCGCGGGGCGATCCCCTACGAGCAGTACTTC | CASSSRGAIPYEQYF
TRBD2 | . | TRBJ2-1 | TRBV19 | TGTGCCAGTAGTATAGCACGACTAGCGGTATACAATGAGCAGTTCTTC | CASSIARLAVYNEQFF
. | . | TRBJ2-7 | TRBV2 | TGTGCCAGCGGGACTTCCTACGAGCAGTACTTC | CASGTSYEQYF
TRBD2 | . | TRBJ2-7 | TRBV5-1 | TGCGCCAGCAGCTTGGGAGGACTAGCGGGCTACTCCTACGAGCAGTACTTC | CASSLGGLAGYSYEQYF
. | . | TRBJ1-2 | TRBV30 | TGTGCCTGGAGTGTGGGGAGGGAGTACTATGGCTACACCTTC | CAWSVGREYYGYTF
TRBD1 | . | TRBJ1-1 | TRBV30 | TGTGCCTGGAGTGTACTGGGACAGGGGAACACTGAAGCTTTCTTT | CAWSVLGQGNTEAFF
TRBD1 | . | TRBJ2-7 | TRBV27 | TGTGCCAGCAGTCCGGACAGGGGACACTACGAGCAGTACTTC | CASSPDRGHYEQYF
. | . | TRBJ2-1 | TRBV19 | TGTGCCAGTACCTCCCTGGAGGGCGCGATGAATGAGCAGTTCTTC | CASTSLEGAMNEQFF
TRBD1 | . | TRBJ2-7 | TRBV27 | TGTGCCAGCAGTAGTGACAGGGCGGTAGTCTACGAGCAGTACTTC | CASSSDRAVVYEQYF
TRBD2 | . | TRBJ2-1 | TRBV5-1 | TGCGCCAGCAGCTTACCCCTAGCGGGAGGTGCAAATGAGCAGTTCTTC | CASSLPLAGGANEQFF
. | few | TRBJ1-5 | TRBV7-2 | TGTGCCAGCAGCTTAGTACAGAATCAGCCCCAGCATTTT | CASSLVQNQPQHF
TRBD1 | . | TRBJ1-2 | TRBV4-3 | TGCGCCAGCAGTGGGCAGGGGGTGGGTGGCTACACCTTC | CASSGQGVGGYTF
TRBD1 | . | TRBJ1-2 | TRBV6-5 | TGTGCCAGCAGGACTACAGGGGCCGCGCACTATGGCTACACCTTC | CASRTTGAAHYGYTF
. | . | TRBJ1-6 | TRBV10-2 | TGCGCCAGCAGGCAGGGTGATTCACCCCTCCACTTT | CASRQGDSPLHF
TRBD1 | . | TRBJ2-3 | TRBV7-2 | TGTGCCAGCAGCTCACGGACAGGGAGCACAGATACGCAGTATTTT | CASSSRTGSTDTQYF
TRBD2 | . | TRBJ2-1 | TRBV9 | TGTGCCAGCAGCGTAGGACTAGCGGGGGCCGCCGGCGATGAGCAGTTCTTC | CASSVGLAGAAGDEQFF
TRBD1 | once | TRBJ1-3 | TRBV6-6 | TGTGCCAGCAGCCGACAGGGGGCCGGTGGAAACACCATATATTTT | CASSRQGAGGNTIYF
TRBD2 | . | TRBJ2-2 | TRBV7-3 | TGTGCCTCGCGGGGGACTAGCGGGAGTCACACCGGGGAGCTGTTTTTT | CASRGTSGSHTGELFF
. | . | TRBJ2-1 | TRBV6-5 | TGTGCCAGCAGTTTCGGATTGGGAGATGAGCAGTTCTTC | CASSFGLGDEQFF
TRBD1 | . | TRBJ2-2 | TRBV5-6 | TGTGCCAGCAGCTCAATCGGGGACAGGGGAGGGACCGGGGAGCTGTTTTTT | CASSSIGDRGGTGELFF
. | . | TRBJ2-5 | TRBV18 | TGTGCCAGCTCACACCCCGGACAGCAAGAGACCCAGTACTTC | CASSHPGQQETQYF
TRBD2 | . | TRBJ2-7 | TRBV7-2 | TGTGCCAGCAGCTTCCTAGCGGGGGGTGCCTACGAGCAGTACTTC | CASSFLAGGAYEQYF
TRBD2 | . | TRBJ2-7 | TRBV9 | TGTGCCAGCAGCGTCTCCTGGGAGGGCGGGGTCGACGAGCAGTACTTC | CASSVSWEGGVDEQYF
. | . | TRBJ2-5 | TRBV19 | TGTGCCAGTAGTATCGGGCGGGGCCAAGAGACCCAGTACTTC | CASSIGRGQETQYF
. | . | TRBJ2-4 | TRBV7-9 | TGTGCCAGCAGCCCCGAGGAAGCCAAAAACATTCAGTACTTC | CASSPEEAKNIQYF
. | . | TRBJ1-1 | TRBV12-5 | TGTGCTAGTGGTTTGGTAGGGGGCACTGAAGCTTTCTTT | CASGLVGGTEAFF
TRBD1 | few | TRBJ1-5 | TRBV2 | TGTGCCAGCAGGACAGGGGGCAATCAGCCCCAGCATTTT | CASRTGGNQPQHF
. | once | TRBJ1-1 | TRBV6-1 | TGTGCCAGCAGCTCATCCCAGGTGGGGAACACTGAAGCTTTCTTT | CASSSSQVGNTEAFF
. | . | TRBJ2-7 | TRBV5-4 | TGTGCCAGCAGCTTGGACAGGGTTAGGAACGAGCAGTACTTC | CASSLDRVRNEQYF
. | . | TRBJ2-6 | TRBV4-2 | TGTGCCAGCAGCCAACTTACAGGCTCTGGGGCCAACGTCCTGACTTTC | CASSQLTGSGANVLTF
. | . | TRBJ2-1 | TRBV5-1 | TGCGCCAGCAGCCCCGCGGCTGTCTACAATGAGCAGTTCTTC | CASSPAAVYNEQFF
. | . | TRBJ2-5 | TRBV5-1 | TGCGCCAGCAGCTTCTCGGGTTCCCAGTACTTC | CASSFSGSQYF
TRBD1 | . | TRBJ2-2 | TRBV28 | TGTGCCAGCAGTTTTGGGGTTTTAAACAGGGGTTTCGCGCCCGGGGAGCTGTTTTTT | CASSFGVLNRGFAPGELFF
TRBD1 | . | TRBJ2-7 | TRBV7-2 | TGTGCCAGCAGCTTAGACCGCGACAGGGGTTACTACGAGCAGTACTTC | CASSLDRDRGYYEQYF
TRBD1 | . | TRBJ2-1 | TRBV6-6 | TGTGCCAGCAGTTACCCGGACAGGGAATCTCATGAGCAGTTCTTC | CASSYPDRESHEQFF
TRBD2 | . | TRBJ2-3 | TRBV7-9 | TGTGCCAGCAGCCTACTGGCGGGGGGCTCAGATACGCAGTATTTT | CASSLLAGGSDTQYF
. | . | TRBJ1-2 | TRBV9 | TGTGCCAGCAGTCCCGGGGGGACGAACTATGGCTACACCTTC | CASSPGGTNYGYTF
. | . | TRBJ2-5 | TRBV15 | TGTGCCACCAGCAGAGCACACAGGGAGCAAGAGACCCAGTACTTC | CATSRAHREQETQYF
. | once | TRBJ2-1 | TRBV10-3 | TGTGCCATCAGTGAAACGGTCGGAGCCTACAATGAGCAGTTCTTC | CAISETVGAYNEQFF
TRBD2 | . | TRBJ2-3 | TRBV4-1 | TGCGCCAGCAGCCAAGAAGCGGGAGGCCCAGATACGCAGTATTTT | CASSQEAGGPDTQYF
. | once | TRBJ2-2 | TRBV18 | TGTGCCAGCTCACCGGGACTGCACACCGGGGAGCTGTTTTTT | CASSPGLHTGELFF
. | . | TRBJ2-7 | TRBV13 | TGTGCCAGCAGCTTCGGAGCCTACGAGCAGTACTTC | CASSFGAYEQYF
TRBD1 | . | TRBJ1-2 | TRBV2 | TGTGCCAGCAGTGAAGCGGGAGTGGGACAGGGTGTCTATGGCTACACCTTC | CASSEAGVGQGVYGYTF
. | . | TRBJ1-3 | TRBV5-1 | TGCGCCAGCAGCCCTAGGGGGGGCCCCTCTGGAAACACCATATATTTT | CASSPRGGPSGNTIYF
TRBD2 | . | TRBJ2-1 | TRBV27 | TGTGCCAGCGCACTGAGCGGGGGCCCCTACAATGAGCAGTTCTTC | CASALSGGPYNEQFF
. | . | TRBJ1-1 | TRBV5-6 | TGTGCCAGCAGCTTGGCATACGGGGAAGCTTTCTTT | CASSLAYGEAFF
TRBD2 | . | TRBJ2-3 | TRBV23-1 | TGCGCCAGCGGAAAGGGACTAGCGGGAGGGCCCTCCAACACAGATACGCAGTATTTT | CASGKGLAGGPSNTDTQYF
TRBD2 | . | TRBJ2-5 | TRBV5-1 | TGCGCCAGCAGCTCCCTTAGCGGGGGGGCCTTTGAGACCCAGTACTTC | CASSSLSGGAFETQYF